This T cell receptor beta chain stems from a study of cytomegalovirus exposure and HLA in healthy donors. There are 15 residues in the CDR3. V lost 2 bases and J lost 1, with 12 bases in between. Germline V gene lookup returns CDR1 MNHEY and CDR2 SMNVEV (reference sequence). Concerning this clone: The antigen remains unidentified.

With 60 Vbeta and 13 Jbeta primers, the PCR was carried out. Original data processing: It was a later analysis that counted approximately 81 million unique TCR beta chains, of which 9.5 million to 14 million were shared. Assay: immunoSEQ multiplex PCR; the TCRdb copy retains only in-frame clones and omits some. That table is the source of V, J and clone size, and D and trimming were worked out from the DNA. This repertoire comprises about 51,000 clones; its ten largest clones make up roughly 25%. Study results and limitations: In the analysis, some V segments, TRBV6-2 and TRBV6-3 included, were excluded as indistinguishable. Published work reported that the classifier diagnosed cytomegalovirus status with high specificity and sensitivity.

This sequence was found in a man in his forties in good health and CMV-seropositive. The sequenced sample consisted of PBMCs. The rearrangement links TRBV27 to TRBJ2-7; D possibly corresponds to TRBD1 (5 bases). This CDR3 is CASSLGAPRSYEQYF. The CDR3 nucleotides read TGTGCCAGCAGTTTAGGGGCCCCGAGATCCTACGAGCAGTACTTC.